This is a list of T cell receptor beta chains from one sample in a study of graft-versus-host responses after intestinal transplantation. Sequenced by immunoSEQ multiplex PCR; TCRdb stores in-frame clones only, minus some. The sample has under 20,000 clones; over 75% are singletons. The input for sequencing was PBMCs, taken 14 days after transplant. These receptors were collected from a human patient who received an intestinal transplant, so some T cells may come from the graft donor. Both conserved end residues are part of each CDR3. D genes are given only for firm matches. A clone size is listed for some rows: how often the clone was seen (once, few, many), or a class if it is expanded.

J: TRBJ2-3
length: 15
size: few
D: -
V: TRBV4-1
DNA: TGCGCCAGCAGCCAAGACGTGGCTCCCACAGATACGCAGTATTTT
CDR3: CASSQDVAPTDTQYF

J: TRBJ2-2
length: 16
size: -
D: -
V: TRBV5-4
DNA: TGTGCCAGCAGCCCCCGACAGGCCTCGAACACCGGGGAGCTGTTTTTT
CDR3: CASSPRQASNTGELFF

J: TRBJ2-1
length: 14
size: -
D: -
V: TRBV9
DNA: TGTGCCAGCAGCGTAGGGCTGGGTCAGGATGAGCAGTTCTTC
CDR3: CASSVGLGQDEQFF

J: TRBJ2-7
length: 13
size: once
D: -
V: TRBV27
DNA: TGTGCCAGCAGTTTCTCCCCCGACTACGAGCAGTACTTC
CDR3: CASSFSPDYEQYF

J: TRBJ2-5
length: 17
size: -
D: -
V: TRBV15
DNA: TGTGCCACCAGCAGAGCCGGCGCCACAGCAATACGGGAGACCCAGTACTTC
CDR3: CATSRAGATAIRETQYF

J: TRBJ2-3
length: 15
size: -
D: -
V: TRBV2
DNA: TGTGCCACCAGTTCCAGGCTTCCTAGCACAGATACGCAGTATTTT
CDR3: CATSSRLPSTDTQYF

J: TRBJ1-5
length: 15
size: -
D: -
V: TRBV6-1
DNA: TGTGCCAGCAGTGAATACTCGGGGAGTTATCAGCCCCAGCATTTT
CDR3: CASSEYSGSYQPQHF

J: TRBJ2-3
length: 15
size: -
D: -
V: TRBV27
DNA: TGTGCCAGCAGTTTATCCGGGCTAAACCCAGATACGCAGTATTTT
CDR3: CASSLSGLNPDTQYF

J: TRBJ2-3
length: 19
size: few
D: TRBD2
V: TRBV15
DNA: TGTGCCACCAGCAGGGGACTAGCGGGGGACTATTTTAGCACAGATACGCAGTATTTT
CDR3: CATSRGLAGDYFSTDTQYF

J: TRBJ2-3
length: 15
size: -
D: -
V: TRBV4-2
DNA: TGTGCCAGCAGCCAAGAATTCGTCGTAGCAGATACGCAGTATTTT
CDR3: CASSQEFVVADTQYF

J: TRBJ2-1
length: 15
size: -
D: TRBD2
V: TRBV7-2
DNA: TGTGCCAGCAGTCCAAGGCCTAGCGGGGACAATGAGCAGTTCTTC
CDR3: CASSPRPSGDNEQFF

J: TRBJ1-5
length: 14
size: few
D: -
V: TRBV7-9
DNA: TGTGCCAGCAGCCCCGGACCCTCCGAATTGCCCCAGCATTTT
CDR3: CASSPGPSELPQHF

J: TRBJ1-3
length: 13
size: -
D: -
V: TRBV30
DNA: TGTGCCTGGTGGAGTAATTCTGGAAACACCATATATTTT
CDR3: CAWWSNSGNTIYF

J: TRBJ2-7
length: 11
size: -
D: -
V: TRBV7-8
DNA: TGTGCCAGCAGCTCCTTTGACGAGCAGTACTTC
CDR3: CASSSFDEQYF

J: TRBJ1-5
length: 14
size: -
D: -
V: TRBV10-2
DNA: TGCGCCAGCAGTGGGGTCGATAGCAATCAGCCCCAGCATTTT
CDR3: CASSGVDSNQPQHF

J: TRBJ2-1
length: 14
size: -
D: TRBD2
V: TRBV29-1
DNA: TGCAGCGTTGAGGGACTAGCGAACACCAATGAGCAGTTCTTC
CDR3: CSVEGLANTNEQFF

J: TRBJ2-2
length: 19
size: -
D: TRBD2
V: TRBV7-9
DNA: TGTGCCAGCAGCTTTGGGACTAGCGGGAGGCAGCCTAACACCGGGGAGCTGTTTTTT
CDR3: CASSFGTSGRQPNTGELFF

J: TRBJ2-1
length: 15
size: -
D: -
V: TRBV9
DNA: TGTGCCAGCAGCGTAGCGGGAAATAACTACAATGAGCAGTTCTTC
CDR3: CASSVAGNNYNEQFF

J: TRBJ2-7
length: 15
size: -
D: TRBD1
V: TRBV5-4
DNA: TGTGCCAGCAGCTTGGTAGGGACAGGGGGAGACGAGCAGTACTTC
CDR3: CASSLVGTGGDEQYF

J: TRBJ2-1
length: 12
size: -
D: -
V: TRBV29-1
DNA: TGCAGCGTTGACAAGCAGGGGGGTGAGCAGTTCTTC
CDR3: CSVDKQGGEQFF

J: TRBJ2-7
length: 18
size: -
D: TRBD2
V: TRBV28
DNA: TGTGCCAGCAGCCAGAGGGGACTAGCGGGACCCCAGACCTACGAGCAGTACTTC
CDR3: CASSQRGLAGPQTYEQYF

J: TRBJ2-7
length: 13
size: -
D: -
V: TRBV4-2
DNA: TGTGCCAGCAGCCAAGTGAGTAGTTACGAGCAGTACTTC
CDR3: CASSQVSSYEQYF

J: TRBJ1-4
length: 14
size: -
D: -
V: TRBV12-1
DNA: TGTGCCAGCAGCAGGGATCTGGGCCACGAAAAACTGTTTTTT
CDR3: CASSRDLGHEKLFF

J: TRBJ1-2
length: 13
size: -
D: -
V: TRBV5-4
DNA: TGTGCCAGCAGCTTAAATGGACAGAAGGGCTACACCTTC
CDR3: CASSLNGQKGYTF

J: TRBJ1-1
length: 14
size: -
D: -
V: TRBV6-6
DNA: TGTGCCAGCAGTTACTCAGGAATGAACACTGAAGCTTTCTTT
CDR3: CASSYSGMNTEAFF

J: TRBJ1-3
length: 15
size: once
D: TRBD1
V: TRBV6-5
DNA: TGTGCCAGCAGTTACGGGACAGGGGACGGAAACACCATATATTTT
CDR3: CASSYGTGDGNTIYF

J: TRBJ2-7
length: 15
size: -
D: TRBD1
V: TRBV6-6
DNA: TGTGCCAGCAGTTACGGGGGTAGGGGGCCCTACGAGCAGTACTTC
CDR3: CASSYGGRGPYEQYF

J: TRBJ2-2
length: 14
size: -
D: TRBD2
V: TRBV6-4
DNA: TGTGCCAGCAGTGACGGGACTAGCACCGGGGAGCTGTTTTTT
CDR3: CASSDGTSTGELFF

J: TRBJ2-3
length: 16
size: -
D: -
V: TRBV28
DNA: TGTGCCAGCAGTTTATATTCAGGTTCTAGCACAGATACGCAGTATTTT
CDR3: CASSLYSGSSTDTQYF

J: TRBJ1-1
length: 12
size: few
D: -
V: TRBV10-3
DNA: TGTGCCATCAGTGAGTCGCACACTGAAGCTTTCTTT
CDR3: CAISESHTEAFF

J: TRBJ1-1
length: 15
size: few
D: -
V: TRBV7-9
DNA: TGTGCCAGCAGCTTACTCAACGGAATGAACACTGAAGCTTTCTTT
CDR3: CASSLLNGMNTEAFF

J: TRBJ1-5
length: 16
size: -
D: -
V: TRBV11-2
DNA: TGTGCCAGCAGCCTTAGAGTCGGGGGGCTTAATCAGCCCCAGCATTTT
CDR3: CASSLRVGGLNQPQHF

J: TRBJ2-5
length: 15
size: -
D: -
V: TRBV2
DNA: TGTGCCAGCAGTGAAAGTACTAGCAACTTGGCGACCCAGTACTTC
CDR3: CASSESTSNLATQYF

J: TRBJ1-2
length: 14
size: once
D: TRBD1
V: TRBV18
DNA: TGTGCCAGCTCCTCGTCACAGGGGGCACTTGGCTACACCTTC
CDR3: CASSSSQGALGYTF

J: TRBJ2-1
length: 12
size: once
D: -
V: TRBV7-9
DNA: TGTGCCAGCACCTGGGACTACAATGAGCAGTTCTTC
CDR3: CASTWDYNEQFF

J: TRBJ2-7
length: 15
size: -
D: TRBD2
V: TRBV6-5
DNA: TGTGCCAGCAGGCTCGGGACTAGCGGATACTACGAGCAGTACTTC
CDR3: CASRLGTSGYYEQYF

J: TRBJ2-1
length: 16
size: -
D: -
V: TRBV6-1
DNA: TGTGCCAGCAGTGTACCGGGACCACCCTCCTACAATGAGCAGTTCTTC
CDR3: CASSVPGPPSYNEQFF

J: TRBJ1-1
length: 17
size: -
D: TRBD1
V: TRBV4-1
DNA: TGCGCCAGCAGCCAAGACGGACAGGGGTTTTACGACACTGAAGCTTTCTTT
CDR3: CASSQDGQGFYDTEAFF

J: TRBJ2-7
length: 13
size: -
D: TRBD1
V: TRBV19
DNA: TGTGCCAGTAGAGGGCAGGGGGCCCACGAGCAGTACTTC
CDR3: CASRGQGAHEQYF

J: TRBJ1-1
length: 17
size: -
D: -
V: TRBV7-5
DNA: TGTGTCAGAAGCTTCGACAGGGGAAAGGCCTTTAACACTGAAGCTTTCTTT
CDR3: CVRSFDRGKAFNTEAFF

J: TRBJ2-1
length: 17
size: once
D: -
V: TRBV10-1
DNA: TGCGCCAGCAGTGAGGTAACCCTTGTGGGAGCTTACAATGAGCAGTTCTTC
CDR3: CASSEVTLVGAYNEQFF

J: TRBJ1-2
length: 15
size: -
D: -
V: TRBV2
DNA: TGTGCCAGCAGTGAAACAGGCCAGGGCGTCTATGGCTACACCTTC
CDR3: CASSETGQGVYGYTF

J: TRBJ2-1
length: 16
size: -
D: TRBD1
V: TRBV4-2
DNA: TGTGCCAGCAGCCTCCCGGGACAGAGCTCCTACAATGAGCAGTTCTTC
CDR3: CASSLPGQSSYNEQFF

J: TRBJ2-7
length: 16
size: -
D: -
V: TRBV6-1
DNA: TGTGCCAGCAGTGAAGATAAAAACAGTATCTCCTACGAGCAGTACTTC
CDR3: CASSEDKNSISYEQYF

J: TRBJ2-1
length: 15
size: -
D: TRBD1
V: TRBV6-1
DNA: TGTGCCAGCAGTGAAACAGGGGTGACCTACAATGAGCAGTTCTTC
CDR3: CASSETGVTYNEQFF

J: TRBJ2-7
length: 14
size: once
D: TRBD1
V: TRBV11-1
DNA: TGTGCCAGCAGCTTAGGGCAGGGGGTGAACGAGCAGTACTTC
CDR3: CASSLGQGVNEQYF

J: TRBJ2-7
length: 11
size: -
D: -
V: TRBV6-1
DNA: TGTGCCAGCAGTTATGGTGACGAGCAGTACTTC
CDR3: CASSYGDEQYF

J: TRBJ1-4
length: 15
size: -
D: -
V: TRBV19
DNA: TGTGCCAGTAGTATAGGAACCTCTACTAATGAAAAACTGTTTTTT
CDR3: CASSIGTSTNEKLFF